A single sample gave rise to the 19 T cell receptor beta chains below, sequenced in a study of molecular identifiers for immune sequencing clone quantification. TCRdb used MiXCR to reprocess the PCR reads, holding one entry per CDR3 protein. The sample carries roughly 630,000 distinct CDR3 sequences, less than 30% recorded once. The sequenced sample consisted of naive CD8+ T cells from blood, with Jurkat cell RNA spiked in. The subset was: FACS-sorted CD8+CD4-CCR7+CD45RA+ naive T cells. These receptors were obtained from a human donor in good health. Some libraries in this study had Jurkat cell RNA spiked in.

This clonotype appeared a few times. The chain links TRBV4-1 to TRBJ1-2, with D possibly TRBD1 on 5 matching bases. Trimming took off 5 bases at V and 1 base at J, with 14 bases between the two ends. Looked up from germline, CDR1 is MGHRA and CDR2 is YSYEKL. This CDR3 comprises 15 residues. CDR3 amino acids: CASSDSRKLNYGYTF. Written as DNA, the CDR3 is TGCGCCAGCAGCGACAGCCGAAAACTTAACTATGGCTACACCTTC.

The V gene is TRBV12-5, the J gene TRBJ1-1; 7 nucleotides line up with TRBD1. The V gene's germline CDR1 is LGHNT and CDR2 FRNRAP. This CDR3 region has 15 residues. Losses at the gene ends were 5 bases for V and 0 bases for J; bases not matched to a gene: 6. For the CDR3, the DNA is TGTGCTAGTGGTCCGGGACAGAACATGAACACTGAAGCTTTCTTT. This translates into CASGPGQNMNTEAFF. The whole variable domain, filled in from reference TRBV12-5 and TRBJ1-1, reads DARVTQTPRHKVTEMGQEVTMRCQPILGHNTVFWYRQTMMQGLELLAYFRNRAPLDDSGMPKDRFSAEMPDATLATLKIQPSEPRDSAVYFCASGPGQNMNTEAFFGQGTRLTVV.

This clonotype has just a few counts. V usage is TRBV20-1 and J usage is TRBJ2-1; D remains ambiguous. This CDR3 contains 16 residues. Germline CDR1 DFQATT, CDR2 SNEGSKA (reference sequence). V lost 3 bases to trimming and J lost 0 bases, with 15 bases between them. The CDR3 loop is CSASNYYASSYNEQFF. The CDR3 DNA sequence: TGCAGTGCTAGCAACTATTATGCTAGCTCCTACAATGAGCAGTTCTTC.

This clonotype showed up many times. This sequence joins TRBV30 and TRBJ1-1, with D unresolved. Trimming pared 2 bases from V and 1 base from J, leaving 8 bases between. This CDR3 has 13 residues. Germline assignment: CDR1 GTSNPN and CDR2 SVGIG (reference sequence). CDR3 loop: CAWSRIQNTEAFF. CDR3 nucleotide sequence: TGTGCCTGGAGTCGAATACAGAACACTGAAGCTTTCTTT. Full variable domain (missing parts from reference TRBV30 and TRBJ1-1): SQTIHQWPATLVQPVGSPLSLECTVEGTSNPNLYWYRQAAGRGLQLLFYSVGIGQISSEVPQNLSASRPQDRQFILSSKKLLLSDSGFYLCAWSRIQNTEAFFGQGTRLTVV.

This clonotype showed up just a few times. The genes are TRBV11-1 and TRBJ2-7; the D gene is possibly TRBD1 (6 bases). Germline loops: CDR1 SGHAT, CDR2 FQDESV (reference sequence). The CDR3 consists of 14 residues. Trimming cost V 5 bases and J 4 bases, with 15 bases left between them. The CDR3 reads CASSKLGQLYEQYF. CDR3 sequence (DNA): TGTGCCAGCAGCAAGCTGGGACAACTTTACGAGCAGTACTTC.

The rearrangement joins TRBV6-6 to TRBJ2-1; 9 nucleotides agree with TRBD2. Per germline, CDR1 MNHNY and CDR2 SVGAGI (reference sequence). The CDR3 is 16 amino acids. Germline trimming cut 0 bases from V and 4 bases from J; bases unmatched to any gene: 4. The CDR3 DNA follows: TGTGCCAGCAGTTACTCGAATAGCGGGGGATACAATGAGCAGTTCTTC. It specifies CASSYSNSGGYNEQFF.

Concerning this clonotype: A junction end diverges from the germline sequence, so it may reflect a read error. The V call is TRBV11-2, the J call TRBJ2-3; D not resolved. Per the germline V gene, CDR1 is SGHAT and CDR2 is FQNNGV. CDR3 length equals 16 residues. CDR3 in amino acids: CAGSFGPRKPTDTQYF. The CDR3 DNA is TGTGCCGGCAGCTTCGGACCCCGGAAACCCACAGATACGCAGTATTTT.

Here the CDR3 DNA reads TGCGCCAGCAGCCAAGTGGCCCTTGCCTCCTACGAGCAGTACTTC. Its translation: CASSQVALASYEQYF. The V call is TRBV4-1, the J call TRBJ2-7; D remains ambiguous. The CDR3 is made up of 15 amino acids. Germline V gene lookup returns CDR1 MGHRA and CDR2 YSYEKL. V gave up 1 base and J gave up 0 bases, with 10 bases separating them.

This clonotype was picked up a small number of times. A junction boundary mismatches the germline segment, possibly from a read error. The rearrangement uses TRBV20-1 and TRBJ1-5; D uncertain. The CDR3 has 11 residues. The germline CDR1 and CDR2 sequences are DFQATT and SNEGSKA (reference sequence). This CDR3 reads CSARSGSGYFF. The CDR3 DNA reads as TGCAGTGCTAGATCGGGGTCCGGATATTTTTTT.

Notes on this clonotype: Being one base from a much bigger clone, this may be a read error. The genes are TRBV27 and TRBJ2-3; 8 positions match TRBD1. V dropped 10 bases and J dropped 1; count of bases not matched to a gene: 7. The germline V gene has CDR1 MNHEY and CDR2 SMNVEV (reference sequence). The CDR3 consists of 14 residues. Here the CDR3 reads CANSPQGGTDTQYF. CDR3 sequence (DNA): TGTGCCAACAGCCCACAGGGGGGCACAGATACGCAGTATTTT.

The rearrangement joins TRBV7-9 to TRBJ2-7; D could derive from TRBD1 or TRBD2 (6 bases each). Germline V CDR1 and CDR2: SEHNR, FQNEAQ (reference sequence). The CDR3 has 15 residues. V was shortened by 4 bases and J by 3 bases, with 16 bases between the two germline ends. The CDR3 DNA sequence: TGTGCCAGCAGCTCCGGTAGAGGGGGGAACTACGAGCAGTACTTC. It is translated as CASSSGRGGNYEQYF.

The chain recombines TRBV7-9 with TRBJ2-3, with 9 bases identical to TRBD2. V trimming: 5 bases; J trimming: 4 bases; junction bases outside the gene matches: 10. This CDR3 has 16 amino acids. Germline CDR1 SEHNR, CDR2 FQNEAQ (reference sequence). The CDR3 DNA is TGTGCCAGCAGCCCCCTTGAGGCGGGAGGGTCAGATACGCAGTATTTT. It codes for CASSPLEAGGSDTQYF.

About this clonotype itself: A single base separates this from a much larger clone, so it may be a read error. CDR3 coding DNA: TGTGCCAGCGGTTACTTGAGAAACACTGAAGCTTTCTTT. Residues: CASGYLRNTEAFF. The chain carries TRBV6-5 and TRBJ1-1; no clear D gene. The CDR3 totals 13 residues. From germline, CDR1 is MNHEY and CDR2 SVGAGI.

This chain uses TRBV5-5 with TRBJ2-7, with D hard to call. V lost 4 bases and J lost 2, with 10 bases in between. Germline V gives CDR1 SGHKS, CDR2 YYEKEE (reference sequence). The CDR3 runs 13 residues. The CDR3 DNA reads as TGTGCCAGCAGCCTCGCCTTTACCTACGAGCAGTACTTC. Amino acid sequence: CASSLAFTYEQYF.

The gene calls are TRBV28 and TRBJ1-6, with D tentatively TRBD1 (5 bases). CDR3 length: 14 amino acids. Per the germline V gene, CDR1 is MDHEN and CDR2 is SYDVKM. V gave up 3 bases and J gave up 10 bases, with 13 bases separating them. DNA for the CDR3: TGTGCCAGCAGTTTTAGGGCAGGGAGGTCACCCCTCCACTTT. The encoded protein is CASSFRAGRSPLHF.

As regards this clonotype: At one boundary the junction diverges from the germline segment, which might be a read error. The CDR3 coding sequence is TGTGCCAGCAGTGACTCGGGGGGGGGTGAGCCGTTCTTC. As protein: CASSDSGGGEPFF. This chain joins TRBV6-4 and TRBJ2-1, with TRBD2 matching 7 bases. This CDR3 contains 13 residues. The V gene's germline CDR1 is MRHNA and CDR2 SNTAGT.

V gene TRBV6-5 combines with J gene TRBJ2-3; D not certain. Trimming took 0 bases from V and 2 from J, leaving 9 bases between them. The CDR3 extends over 15 amino acids. Germline V gene sequence: CDR1 MNHEY, CDR2 SVGAGI. Here the CDR3 reads CASSYSLISTDTQYF. For the CDR3, the DNA is TGTGCCAGCAGTTACTCGCTGATTTCCACAGATACGCAGTATTTT.

This clonotype was detected ten times or more. The rearrangement uses TRBV14 and TRBJ2-7; TRBD2 matches at 9 bases. The CDR3 spans 16 residues. Germline V gene data show CDR1 as SGHDN and CDR2 as FVKESK. J gave up 2 bases and V 0 bases, and 5 bases lay outside the gene matches. The CDR3 here is CASSQDLRLAAYEQYF. In nucleotides, the CDR3 is TGTGCCAGCAGCCAAGATCTGCGACTAGCGGCCTACGAGCAGTACTTC. The whole variable domain, filled in from reference TRBV14 and TRBJ2-7, reads EAGVTQFPSHSVIEKGQTVTLRCDPISGHDNLYWYRRVMGKEIKFLLHFVKESKQDESGMPNNRFLAERTGGTYSTLKVQPAELEDSGVYFCASSQDLRLAAYEQYFGPGTRLTVT.

This clonotype was seen a handful of times. V and J are TRBV12-3 or TRBV12-4 and TRBJ2-3; unclear D gene. The CDR3 loop spans 14 amino acids. Trimming took off 2 bases at V and 6 bases at J, with 12 bases between the two ends. CDR3 in amino acids: CASSLRTLEDTQYF. In DNA form, the CDR3 reads TGTGCCAGCAGTTTACGGACCCTTGAGGATACGCAGTATTTT.